These T cell receptor beta chains were read from a single sample in a study of breast tumors, draining lymph nodes, adjacent tissues. TCRdb redid the calling of the multiplex PCR reads with MiXCR, one entry per CDR3 protein. The sample lists over 130,000 distinct CDR3 sequences; roughly 33% were seen once. The sample taken for sequencing was axillary lymph node tissue. Source of these receptors: a female donor with breast cancer. Some clones in this sample may be carry-over from other donors' samples. The CDR3 runs from the conserved cysteine through the conserved F or W. A D gene is named only where the DNA matches it firmly. Not all rows give a size; the values are once, few, many and, for expanded clones, a class.

j_call	d_call	v_call	clone_size	cdr3_nt	cdr3_aa
TRBJ2-7	-	TRBV20-1	many	TGCAGTGCTAGAGTTCCAGCGGGTACCCCCTACGAGCAGTACTTC	CSARVPAGTPYEQYF
TRBJ2-3	-	TRBV28	-	TGTGCCAGCAGCCCCGGGTGGGGCTCCTTAAGCACAGATACGCAGTATTTT	CASSPGWGSLSTDTQYF
TRBJ1-6	-	TRBV7-9	-	TGTGCCAGCAGGGCGGGGGCAGGGACGTATTCACCCCTCCACTTT	CASRAGAGTYSPLHF
TRBJ1-1	-	TRBV6-1	-	TGTGCCAGCAGATATCGACAGCTGAACACTGAAGCTTTCTTT	CASRYRQLNTEAFF
TRBJ2-3	TRBD2	TRBV6-1	-	TGTGCCACCAGTGATTTAGGCGGGGGGGCAGATACGCAGTATTTT	CATSDLGGGADTQYF
TRBJ1-2	-	TRBV4-1	-	TGCGCCAGCAGCCACTATCCTACAGGGTATGGCTACACCTTC	CASSHYPTGYGYTF
TRBJ2-1	TRBD1	TRBV10-3	many	TGTGCCACGTCTTCCGGGACAGGGGAAAATGAGCAGTTCTTC	CATSSGTGENEQFF
TRBJ1-5	-	TRBV19	many	TGTGCCAGTAGACGCAGGGGTCCTAGCAATCAGCCCCAGCATTTT	CASRRRGPSNQPQHF
TRBJ2-5	-	TRBV11-3	many	TGTGCCAGCAGTTCTGACAGACAGCCCGGGACCCAGTACTTC	CASSSDRQPGTQYF
TRBJ2-3	-	TRBV11-2	-	TGTGCCAGCAGCTCAAGGGGGCAGTATTTT	CASSSRGQYF
TRBJ2-7	-	TRBV10-3	many	TGTGCCATCAGTGAAGGCAGCTACGAGCAGTACTTC	CAISEGSYEQYF
TRBJ2-1	-	TRBV10-3	many	TGTGCCATCAGTGCATCGGGTAGCCGCAATGAGCAGTTCTTC	CAISASGSRNEQFF
TRBJ1-2	TRBD1	TRBV14	many	TGTGCCAGCAGCCACGTGGGACAGGGCTACTATGGCTACACCTTC	CASSHVGQGYYGYTF
TRBJ2-3	-	TRBV2	-	TGTGCCTCGCAACCAGGAGATACGCAGTATTTT	CASQPGDTQYF
TRBJ2-1	-	TRBV6-1	-	TGTGCCAGCAGGGACGGCGGCTACAATGAGCAGTTCTTC	CASRDGGYNEQFF
TRBJ1-1	TRBD1	TRBV5-4	-	TGTGCCAGCAGCTTAACAGGGGGCGCCGCGAACACTGAAGCTTTCTTT	CASSLTGGAANTEAFF
TRBJ2-6	-	TRBV20-1	-	TGCAGTGCTAGAGACGGGCTCGGGGGGCGAGGCACTGAAGCTTTC	CSARDGLGGRGTEAF
TRBJ2-2	-	TRBV19	many	TGTGCCAGTAGTATCGGGGGACTCGGGGAGCTGTTTTTT	CASSIGGLGELFF
TRBJ2-2	-	TRBV12-3/TRBV12-4	many	TGTGCCAGCAGTTTTCATGCGACAGGGAACACCGGGGAGCTGTTTTTT	CASSFHATGNTGELFF
TRBJ2-1	-	TRBV3-1	many	TGTGCCAGCAGCCAAGCTGGGATCGAGCAGTTCTTC	CASSQAGIEQFF
TRBJ1-6	-	TRBV2	many	TGTGCCAGCAGGGCTTTCTCCTATAATTCACCCCTCCACTTT	CASRAFSYNSPLHF
TRBJ2-7	TRBD2	TRBV2	-	TGTGCCAGCGGACTAGCGGGGGTGAATTCTTACGAGCAGTACTTC	CASGLAGVNSYEQYF
TRBJ1-2	TRBD1	TRBV3-1	many	TGTGCCAGCAGCCACCGGACAGGGGCTGCCTATGGCTACACCTTC	CASSHRTGAAYGYTF
TRBJ2-1	TRBD2	TRBV19	many	TGTGCCAGTAGTATTCGGGCAGCGGGGGGTAGGGATGAGCAGTTCTTC	CASSIRAAGGRDEQFF
TRBJ1-6	TRBD1	TRBV7-2	-	TGTGCCAGCAGCACCCGGACAGGGGATAGGACACCCCTCCACTTT	CASSTRTGDRTPLHF
TRBJ2-2	TRBD2	TRBV2	many	TGTGCCAGCAGTGATTCGGGACTAGCGGGGACCGGGGAGCTGTTTTTT	CASSDSGLAGTGELFF
TRBJ1-3	TRBD1	TRBV5-6	many	TGTGCCAGCAGCTTGGGATTTCCGGGACAGGGACAAGGCACCATATATTTT	CASSLGFPGQGQGTIYF
TRBJ1-5	-	TRBV20-1	many	TGCAGTGCCAAAACAGGGATGGGTCAGCCCCAGCATTTT	CSAKTGMGQPQHF
TRBJ1-5	-	TRBV6-1	many	TGTGCCAGCAGCCGACCAGCGGGGAGCAATCAGCCCCAGCATTTT	CASSRPAGSNQPQHF
TRBJ2-3	-	TRBV7-3	-	TGTGCCAGCAGCTTAAAGTATACGCAGTATTTT	CASSLKYTQYF
TRBJ2-7	-	TRBV5-6	many	TGTGCCAGCAGGAATGACTTCTCCTACGAGCAGTACTTC	CASRNDFSYEQYF
TRBJ1-6	-	TRBV15	many	TGTGCCACCAGCAGAGTCAGGGGTTCACCCCTCCACTTT	CATSRVRGSPLHF
TRBJ2-7	-	TRBV7-6	many	TGTGCCAGCAGCTCCGTCGGACAGCTGACCGAGCAGTACTTC	CASSSVGQLTEQYF
TRBJ1-2	-	TRBV7-8	many	TGTGCCAGCAGCTTAGCAGGGGTTTCCTACGGCTACACCTTC	CASSLAGVSYGYTF
TRBJ1-1	-	TRBV7-8	-	TGTGCCAGCAGTCGAGGGAGGTTGGCTGAAGCTTTCTTT	CASSRGRLAEAFF
TRBJ1-2	-	TRBV9	many	TGTGCCAGCAGCGCCGGAACCCCAATGGAGGGCGGCTACACCTTC	CASSAGTPMEGGYTF
TRBJ2-1	TRBD1	TRBV7-9	many	TGTGCCAGCAGCCCCCGACAGGGGAACAATGAGCAGTTCTTC	CASSPRQGNNEQFF
TRBJ2-1	TRBD1	TRBV11-3	many	TGTGCCAGCAGCTTAGATGGTAGACAGGGGGACAATGAGCAGTTCTTC	CASSLDGRQGDNEQFF
TRBJ1-2	TRBD1	TRBV29-1	-	TGCAGCGTCGACACCACAGGGGCTAACTATGGCTACACCTTC	CSVDTTGANYGYTF
TRBJ1-4	TRBD1	TRBV2	many	TGTGCCGGCCGGGACAGGGTGATTGCGGGGTTTATAGATTACGAAAAACTGTTTTTT	CAGRDRVIAGFIDYEKLFF
TRBJ2-3	TRBD2	TRBV9	-	TGTGCCAGCAGCAAGGCGGGGGGGGCAGATACGCAGTATTTT	CASSKAGGADTQYF
TRBJ2-1	TRBD2	TRBV6-5	-	TGTGCCAGCAAACCTAGCGGCGGCTACAATGAGCAGTTCTTC	CASKPSGGYNEQFF
TRBJ1-2	-	TRBV12-3/TRBV12-4	-	TGTGCCAGCAGTTCTCAGGGGCTGGGGAACTATGGCTACACCTTC	CASSSQGLGNYGYTF
TRBJ2-1	-	TRBV7-3	-	TGTGCCAGCAGCGCCCAGGGGGGCTATGGCTACAATGAGCAGTTCTTC	CASSAQGGYGYNEQFF
TRBJ2-5	TRBD1	TRBV6-2/TRBV6-3	many	TGTGCCAGCAGTCGGACAGGCAAAGAGACCCAGTACTTC	CASSRTGKETQYF
TRBJ1-3	TRBD1	TRBV6-1	many	TGTGCCAGCAGTGGACTGGGGACAGGATTCTACTCTGGAAACACCATATATTTT	CASSGLGTGFYSGNTIYF
TRBJ1-4	-	TRBV10-3	many	TGTGCCATCAGTTTTGACGCGAAGTGGCTGTTTTTT	CAISFDAKWLFF
TRBJ1-4	-	TRBV11-2	many	TGTGCCAGCAGTCAGCACCTGGCTAATGAAAAACTGTTTTTT	CASSQHLANEKLFF
TRBJ2-1	-	TRBV6-2/TRBV6-3	many	TGTGCCAGCGGACCGATAAGCGGTGATGAGCAGTTCTTC	CASGPISGDEQFF
TRBJ1-1	-	TRBV2	-	TGTGCCAGCAGTGGGACCACCTGGGGCACTGAAGCTTTCTTT	CASSGTTWGTEAFF
TRBJ2-1	-	TRBV7-2	-	TGTGCCAGCAGCCGCTTGGGGGGAATGCAGTTCTTC	CASSRLGGMQFF
TRBJ2-1	-	TRBV11-2	many	TGTGCCAGCAGCCGCGGACCTCGCGTGCAGCAGTTCTTC	CASSRGPRVQQFF
TRBJ2-7	TRBD1	TRBV4-1	many	TGCGCCAGCAGACCAGGGACAGGGGATCGCTACGAGCAGTACTTC	CASRPGTGDRYEQYF
TRBJ2-5	-	TRBV2	many	TGTGCCAGCAGTGAAATTCGACTAGAGGGGGGGACCCAGTACTTC	CASSEIRLEGGTQYF
TRBJ1-2	-	TRBV25-1	-	TGTGCCAGCAGTGATTCAGGGTGGAGGGGCTACACCTTC	CASSDSGWRGYTF
TRBJ1-5	TRBD1	TRBV10-3	-	TGTGCCATCAGGGAGACAGGGACGGACAATCAGCCCCAGCATTTT	CAIRETGTDNQPQHF
TRBJ2-3	TRBD1	TRBV5-1	-	TGTGCCAGCAGCCAGGGGGCCAACACAGATACGCAGTATTTT	CASSQGANTDTQYF